Each of the 11 T cell receptor beta chains below was sequenced from the same sample in a study of vaccination and CD4 T cells after COVID-19. Sample treatment: roughly ten-day PBMC culture with coronavirus spike peptide pools or control peptides (ViraFEST assay). Sequencing of cultured CD4+ T cell DNA used the Oncomine TCR Beta short-read assay. Each CDR3 protein gets one entry after TCRdb re-called the PCR reads with MiXCR. Counted here are around 10,000 distinct CDR3 sequences, 41% occurring once; the ten biggest clones make up 29%. No antigen has been assigned to these receptors. Source material: CD4+ T cells from blood, cultured in vitro. These receptors all stem from a human donor who had recovered from COVID-19.

This chain uses TRBV20-1 with TRBJ1-1; D may be TRBD1 (5 bases). The germline CDR1 and CDR2 sequences are DFQATT and SNEGSKA (reference sequence). The CDR3 consists of 14 residues. The V and J ends lost 2 bases and 1 base respectively, with 11 bases between them. The CDR3, as DNA: TGCAGTGCTAGATCGGGACTCTCGAACACTGAAGCTTTCTTT. Amino acid sequence: CSARSGLSNTEAFF.

This chain connects TRBV5-1 to TRBJ2-2, with a tentative D call TRBD2 (5 bases). This CDR3 has 15 amino acids. Trimming left V 2 bases short and J 4 bases short, with 12 bases between. Germline loops: CDR1 SGHRS, CDR2 YFSETQ. The CDR3 DNA reads TGCGCCAGCAGCTTTACGGAGCGGAGCACCGGGGAGCTGTTTTTT. Protein sequence: CASSFTERSTGELFF.

J is TRBJ2-1 and V is TRBV11-3, with D perhaps assigned TRBD1 or TRBD2 (5 bases each). The germline V gene has CDR1 SGHNT and CDR2 YENEEA. The CDR3 contains 14 residues. V dropped 8 bases and J dropped 6 bases, with 17 bases sitting between them. The CDR3: CASAPHRGTNEQFF. CDR3 in DNA: TGTGCCAGCGCCCCCCACCGGGGCACCAATGAGCAGTTCTTC.

This clonotype appeared a few times. CDR3 nucleotide sequence: TGTGCCAGCAGTTACTCGACAGACTTATCTGGAAACACCATATATTTT. Translated, it gives CASSYSTDLSGNTIYF. This chain uses TRBV6-5 with TRBJ1-3; TRBD1 might be the D (5 bases). Germline V gene lookup returns CDR1 MNHEY and CDR2 SVGAGI. CDR3 length: 16 amino acids. Trimming left V 0 bases short and J 1 base short, with 10 bases between.

This clonotype was observed a few times. The J gene is TRBJ2-5, the V gene TRBV20-1; maybe TRBD2 (5 bases). Trimming took 0 bases from V and 2 from J, leaving 7 bases between them. CDR1 DFQATT and CDR2 SNEGSKA come from the germline V gene (reference sequence). The CDR3 is 13 residues long. CDR3 nucleotides: TGCAGTGCTAGAGACCAGCGGCAAGAGACCCAGTACTTC. Protein product: CSARDQRQETQYF.

This clonotype is labeled as medium-sized (0.01 to 0.1%). This rearrangement joins TRBV7-2 to TRBJ2-7; D gene ambiguous. Germline values: CDR1 SGHTA, CDR2 FQGNSA. Trimming shortened V by 4 bases and J by 5 bases, and 12 bases separated the two germline ends. The CDR3 covers 13 residues. This CDR3 is CASSSYYPDEQYF. CDR3 coding DNA: TGTGCCAGCAGCTCATACTACCCCGACGAGCAGTACTTC.

The chain uses TRBV6-5 and TRBJ2-7, with D perhaps matching TRBD1 or TRBD2 (5 bases each). From germline, CDR1 is MNHEY and CDR2 SVGAGI. The CDR3 is made up of 14 amino acids. V was cut by 4 bases and J by 2 bases, with 12 bases left in between. CDR3 protein: CASSSWDGTYEQYF. CDR3 nucleotides: TGTGCCAGCAGTTCGTGGGACGGTACCTACGAGCAGTACTTC.

The V call is TRBV6-5, the J call TRBJ1-6; D call uncertain. CDR3 length: 15 amino acids. Trimming pared 2 bases from V and 9 bases from J, leaving 14 bases between. Germline lookup yields CDR1 MNHEY and CDR2 SVGAGI. The CDR3 nucleotides are TGTGCCAGCAGTTACAAGGACGGCTGGGGTTCACCCCTCCACTTT. Translation gives CASSYKDGWGSPLHF.

The rearrangement links TRBV27 to TRBJ2-3; D is possibly TRBD1 (6 bases). Germline lookup yields CDR1 MNHEY and CDR2 SMNVEV (reference sequence). The V gene lost 1 base and the J gene lost 1 base, with 9 bases spanning the gap. CDR3 size: 15 residues. The CDR3 DNA follows: TGTGCCAGCAGTTTATGGACAGCCGGCACAGATACGCAGTATTTT. This translates into CASSLWTAGTDTQYF.

This chain connects TRBV11-2 to TRBJ2-1; 8 nucleotides line up with TRBD2. Germline V CDR1 and CDR2: SGHAT, FQNNGV. The CDR3 is made up of 16 amino acids. V was pared by 4 bases and J by 2 bases, with 7 bases of the junction left unmatched. For the CDR3, the DNA is TGTGCCAGCAGCTCGGGGGGGGAATCGGCCTACAATGAGCAGTTCTTC. Its translation is CASSSGGESAYNEQFF. Based on the CDR3 plus reference TRBV11-2 and TRBJ2-1, the full variable domain is EAGVAQSPRYKIIEKRQSVAFWCNPISGHATLYWYQQILGQGPKLLIQFQNNGVVDDSQLPKDRFSAERLKGVDSTLKIQPAKLEDSAVYLCASSSGGESAYNEQFFGPGTRLTVL.

This rearrangement joins TRBV2 to TRBJ2-7; 8 nucleotides align to TRBD1. J was trimmed by 4 bases and V by 6 bases; bases with no gene match: 8. Germline V lookup: CDR1 SNHLY, CDR2 FYNNEI. The CDR3 spans 14 residues. CDR3 DNA: TGTGCCAGCAGGCGGACAGGGACGTTGTACGAGCAGTACTTC. Amino acids: CASRRTGTLYEQYF.